The subject of this entry is one TCR beta chain. The same CDR3 also results from other DNA sequences found in this sample. This CDR3 comprises 14 residues. Germline V lookup: CDR1 ENHRY, CDR2 SYGVKD. V was pared by 3 bases and J by 6 bases, with 14 bases between. In the original processing: Quantification of nucleated cells was approximated via reference gene primer amplification. Assay: immunoSEQ multiplex PCR; the TCRdb copy retains only in-frame clones and omits some. The V and J calls and clone size are taken from that table; D and trimming were inferred from the DNA. There are about 110,000 clones in the sample; about two thirds occur only once, and less than 2% lies in the top ten. These data come from a study of blood T cell repertoires in COVID-19. The wider study: COVID-19 samples collected from the United States, Italy and Spain covered acute and convalescent phases.

This TCR was recovered from a woman aged 40 to 49 with acute or convalescent COVID-19. Input material: peripheral blood. The chain employs TRBV10-3 and TRBJ1-1, with D possibly matching TRBD1 (5 bases). Here the CDR3 DNA reads TGTGCCATCAGTGAATCTGGGGGGGGAGCTGAAGCTTTCTTT. This translates into CAISESGGGAEAFF.